This T cell receptor beta chain was documented in a study of blood T cell repertoires in COVID-19. For the study at large: Samples taken during acute and convalescent COVID-19 were collected in the United States, Italy and Spain.

TCRdb's table, derived via immunoSEQ multiplex PCR, lists solely in-frame clones and lacks some. The repertoire holds approximately 140,000 clones, with around nine tenths as singletons. Notes on this clone: A junction end diverges from the germline sequence, so it may reflect a read error.

Germline V lookup: CDR1 MNHEY, CDR2 SVGAGI. The CDR3 is 11 amino acids. The chain employs TRBV6-5 and TRBJ2-7; D unclear. The TCR was taken from a man aged 45-60 years with active or convalescent COVID-19. Sequencing used peripheral blood. Here the CDR3 reads CATSLRYEQYF. Written as DNA, the CDR3 is TGTGCCACCAGTCTTCGTTACGAGCAGTACTTC.